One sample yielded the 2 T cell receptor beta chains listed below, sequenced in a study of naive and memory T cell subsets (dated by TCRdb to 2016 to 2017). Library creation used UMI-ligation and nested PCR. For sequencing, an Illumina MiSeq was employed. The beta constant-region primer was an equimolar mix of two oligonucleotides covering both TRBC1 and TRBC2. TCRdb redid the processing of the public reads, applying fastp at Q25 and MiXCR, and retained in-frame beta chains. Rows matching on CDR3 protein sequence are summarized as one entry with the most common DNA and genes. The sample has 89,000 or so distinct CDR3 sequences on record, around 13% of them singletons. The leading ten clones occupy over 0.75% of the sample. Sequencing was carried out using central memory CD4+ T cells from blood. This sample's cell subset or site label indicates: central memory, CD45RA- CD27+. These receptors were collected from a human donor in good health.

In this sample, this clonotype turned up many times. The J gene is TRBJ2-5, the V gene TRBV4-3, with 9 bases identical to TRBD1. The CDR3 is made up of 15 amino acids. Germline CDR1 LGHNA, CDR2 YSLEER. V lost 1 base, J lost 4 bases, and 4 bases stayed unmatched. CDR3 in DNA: TGCGCCAGCAGCCAAGGGGGACAGGGAGGAGAGACCCAGTACTTC. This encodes CASSQGGQGGETQYF.

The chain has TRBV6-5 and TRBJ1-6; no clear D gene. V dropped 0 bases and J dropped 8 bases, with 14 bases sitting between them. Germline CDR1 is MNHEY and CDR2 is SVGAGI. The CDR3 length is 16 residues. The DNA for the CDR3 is TGTGCCAGCAGTTACTCTGCGGGCTCAAACCATTCACCCCTCCACTTT. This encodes CASSYSAGSNHSPLHF.